A single T cell receptor beta chain is shown here with its context. This record comes from a study of cytomegalovirus exposure and HLA in healthy donors. 13 Jbeta primers and 60 Vbeta primers were used for the PCR. The assay was immunoSEQ multiplex PCR, and TCRdb's table has in-frame clones only and misses some. The sample gives about 150,000 clones, around 78% of which show up once; around 3% is in the top ten. Donors had nominal health at sampling but likely had unrecorded immune exposures. In germline, CDR1 is SGHDT, CDR2 YYEEEE. Trimming stripped 3 bases from V and 8 bases from J, with 12 bases between. The CDR3 spans 14 residues.

This chain connects TRBV5-6 to TRBJ1-6; D call uncertain. This clonotype originated in a woman between 50 and 59 years old in good health and CMV-seropositive. The sample was PBMCs. This CDR3 reads CASSSGRGDSPLHF. CDR3 bases: TGTGCCAGCAGCTCCGGACGGGGAGATTCACCCCTCCACTTT.